Ten or more counts support the clone carrying this T cell receptor (beta chain). Antigen specificity is unknown. MiXCR, applied by TCRdb to the reads, yields one record per CDR3 protein. The data contain about 320,000 distinct CDR3 sequences, 9.5% of them singletons. Per germline, CDR1 SGHTA and CDR2 FQGNSA. V lost 1 base, J lost 2 bases, and 3 bases stayed unmatched. The CDR3 covers 15 residues. This entry comes from a study of T cell repertoires in cytomegalovirus infection. Study background: Indications came from public TCR beta signatures; they pointed to CMV infection and to a matching HLA type. The study, taken as a whole, reports: Summed frequency of public TCR beta families distinguished CMV carriers with the relevant HLA.

The receptor was isolated from a human donor in good health (CMV status not recorded). Some clones in this sample may be carry-over from other donors' samples. J is TRBJ2-3 and V is TRBV7-2, with 7 positions matching TRBD2. Sequencing was performed on PBMCs. In nucleotides, the CDR3 is TGTGCCAGCAGCTTAGAGCTAGCGGCCACAGATACGCAGTATTTT. Amino acid sequence: CASSLELAATDTQYF.